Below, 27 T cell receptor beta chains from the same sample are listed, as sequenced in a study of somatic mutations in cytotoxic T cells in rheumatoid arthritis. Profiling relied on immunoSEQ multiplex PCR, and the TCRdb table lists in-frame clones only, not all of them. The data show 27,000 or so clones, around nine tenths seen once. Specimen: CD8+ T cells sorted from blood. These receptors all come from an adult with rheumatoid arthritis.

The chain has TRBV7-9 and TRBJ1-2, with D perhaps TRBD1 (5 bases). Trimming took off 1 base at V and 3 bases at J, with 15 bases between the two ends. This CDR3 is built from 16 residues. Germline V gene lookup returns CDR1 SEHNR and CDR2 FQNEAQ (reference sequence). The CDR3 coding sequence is TGTGCCAGCAGCTTAGTGGGGGATTTGTGGCACTATGGCTACACCTTC. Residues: CASSLVGDLWHYGYTF.

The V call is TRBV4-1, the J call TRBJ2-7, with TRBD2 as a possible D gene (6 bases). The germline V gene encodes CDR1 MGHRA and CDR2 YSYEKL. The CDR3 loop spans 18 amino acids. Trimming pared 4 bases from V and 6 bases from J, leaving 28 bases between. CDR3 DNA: TGCGCCAGCAGCCCTGAGAGACTACTAGCCGACTCCTTCCGCGAGCAGTACTTC. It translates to CASSPERLLADSFREQYF.

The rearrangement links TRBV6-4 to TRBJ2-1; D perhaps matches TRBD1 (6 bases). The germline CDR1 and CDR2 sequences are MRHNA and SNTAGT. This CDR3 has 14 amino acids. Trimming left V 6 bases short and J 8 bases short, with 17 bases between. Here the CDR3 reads CASSNAGERDEQFF. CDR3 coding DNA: TGTGCCAGCAGCAACGCAGGGGAGAGGGATGAGCAGTTCTTC.

This CDR3 is CASSLVIVFPSYEQYF. The CDR3 DNA sequence: TGTGCCAGCAGCTTAGTTATTGTGTTTCCCTCCTACGAGCAGTACTTC. The gene calls are TRBV7-2 and TRBJ2-7; D gene unclear. V lost 1 base and J lost 0, with 13 bases in between. The CDR3 spans 16 residues. Germline V lookup: CDR1 SGHTA, CDR2 FQGNSA.

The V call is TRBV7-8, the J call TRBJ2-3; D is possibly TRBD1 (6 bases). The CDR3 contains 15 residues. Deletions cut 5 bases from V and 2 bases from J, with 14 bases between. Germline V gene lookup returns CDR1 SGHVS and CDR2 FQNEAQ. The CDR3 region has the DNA TGTGCCAGCAGCCAAAGGGGGTCTTACACAGATACGCAGTATTTT. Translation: CASSQRGSYTDTQYF. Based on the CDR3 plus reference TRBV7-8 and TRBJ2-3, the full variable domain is GAGVSQSPRYKVAKRGQDVALRCDPISGHVSLFWYQQALGQGPEFLTYFQNEAQLDKSGLPSDRFFAERPEGSVSTLKIQRTQQEDSAVYLCASSQRGSYTDTQYFGPGTRLTVL.

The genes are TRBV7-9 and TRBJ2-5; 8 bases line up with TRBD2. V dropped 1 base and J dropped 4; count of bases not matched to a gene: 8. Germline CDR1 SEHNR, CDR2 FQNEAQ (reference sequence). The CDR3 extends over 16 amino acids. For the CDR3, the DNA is TGTGCCAGCAGCTTAGTTTCGGCGGGGGGAGGAGAGACCCAGTACTTC. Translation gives CASSLVSAGGGETQYF.

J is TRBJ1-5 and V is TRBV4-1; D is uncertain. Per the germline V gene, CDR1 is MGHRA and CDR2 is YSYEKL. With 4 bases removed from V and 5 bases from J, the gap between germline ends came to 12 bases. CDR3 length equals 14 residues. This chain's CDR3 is CASSPLRGDQPQHF. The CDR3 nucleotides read TGCGCCAGCAGCCCCCTTCGTGGGGATCAGCCCCAGCATTTT.

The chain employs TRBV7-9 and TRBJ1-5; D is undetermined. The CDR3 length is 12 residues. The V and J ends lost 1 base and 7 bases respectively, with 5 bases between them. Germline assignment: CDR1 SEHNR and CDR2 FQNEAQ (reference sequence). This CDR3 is CASSLDKQPQHF. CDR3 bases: TGTGCCAGCAGCTTAGATAAACAGCCCCAGCATTTT.

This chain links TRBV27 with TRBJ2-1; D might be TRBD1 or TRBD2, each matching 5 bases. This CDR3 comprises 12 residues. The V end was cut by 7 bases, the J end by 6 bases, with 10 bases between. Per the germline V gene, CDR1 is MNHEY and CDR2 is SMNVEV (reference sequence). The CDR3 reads CASTGTFNEQFF. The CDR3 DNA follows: TGTGCCAGCACCGGGACCTTCAATGAGCAGTTCTTC.

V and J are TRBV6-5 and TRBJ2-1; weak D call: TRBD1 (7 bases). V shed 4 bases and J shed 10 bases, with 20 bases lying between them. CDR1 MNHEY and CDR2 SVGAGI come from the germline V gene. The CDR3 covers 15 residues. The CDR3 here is CASSFKGGAGGEQFF. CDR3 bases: TGTGCCAGCAGTTTCAAAGGGGGCGCAGGGGGGGAGCAGTTCTTC.

As DNA, the CDR3 is TGCGCCAGCGGGTCCCCGACAGGGGGAATAGGTGGCTACACCTTC. Translated: CASGSPTGGIGGYTF. The chain employs TRBV5-1 and TRBJ1-2; TRBD1 agrees at 9 bases. The CDR3 consists of 15 residues. Looked up from germline, CDR1 is SGHRS and CDR2 is YFSETQ. V was pared by 7 bases and J by 7 bases, with 14 bases of the junction left unmatched.

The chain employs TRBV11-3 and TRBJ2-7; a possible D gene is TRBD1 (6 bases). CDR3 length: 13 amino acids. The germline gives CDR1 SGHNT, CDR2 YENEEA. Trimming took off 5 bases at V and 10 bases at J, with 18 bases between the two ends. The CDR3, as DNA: TGTGCCAGCAGCCACCGGGACACTGGAAGACAGTACTTC. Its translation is CASSHRDTGRQYF.

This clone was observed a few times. The CDR3 reads CSVGTGGNEAFF. The CDR3 nucleotides read TGCAGCGTCGGGACAGGGGGAAACGAAGCTTTCTTT. The genes are TRBV29-1 and TRBJ1-1; 11 bases map to TRBD1. Germline V gene sequence: CDR1 SQVTM, CDR2 ANQGSEA. V shed 6 bases and J 8 bases; nucleotides not matched to a gene: 5. This CDR3 region has 12 residues. The whole variable domain, remainder taken from reference TRBV29-1 and TRBJ1-1, is SAVISQKPSRDICQRGTSLTIQCQVDSQVTMMFWYRQQPGQSLTLIATANQGSEATYESGFVIDKFPISRPNLTFSTLTVSNMSPEDSSIYLCSVGTGGNEAFFGQGTRLTVV.

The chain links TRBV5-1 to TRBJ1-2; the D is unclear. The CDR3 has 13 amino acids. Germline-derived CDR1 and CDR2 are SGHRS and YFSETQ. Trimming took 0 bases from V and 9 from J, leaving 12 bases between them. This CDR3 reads CASSLDPIISYTF. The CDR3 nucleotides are TGCGCCAGCAGCTTGGATCCAATCATTAGCTACACCTTC.

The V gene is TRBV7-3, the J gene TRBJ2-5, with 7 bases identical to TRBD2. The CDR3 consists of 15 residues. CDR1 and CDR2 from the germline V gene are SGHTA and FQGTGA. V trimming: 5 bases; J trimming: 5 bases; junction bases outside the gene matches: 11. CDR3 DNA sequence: TGTGCCAGCAGCCTTTTCCCGGGGGGAATGGAGACCCAGTACTTC. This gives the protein CASSLFPGGMETQYF.

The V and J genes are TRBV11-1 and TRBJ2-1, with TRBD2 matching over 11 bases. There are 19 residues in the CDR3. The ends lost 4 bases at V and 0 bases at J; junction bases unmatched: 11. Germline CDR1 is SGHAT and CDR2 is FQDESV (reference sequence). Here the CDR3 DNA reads TGTGCCAGCAGCTCATACCCCGGGACTAGCGGTAGCTCCTACAATGAGCAGTTCTTC. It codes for CASSSYPGTSGSSYNEQFF.

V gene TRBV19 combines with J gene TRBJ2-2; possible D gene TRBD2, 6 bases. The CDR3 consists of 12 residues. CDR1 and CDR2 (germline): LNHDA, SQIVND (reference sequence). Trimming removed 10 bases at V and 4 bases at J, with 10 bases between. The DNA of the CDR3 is TGTGCCACGGGGGACCCCACCGGGGAGCTGTTTTTT. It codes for CATGDPTGELFF. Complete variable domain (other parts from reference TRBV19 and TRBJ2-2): DGGITQSPKYLFRKEGQNVTLSCEQNLNHDAMYWYRQDPGQGLRLIYYSQIVNDFQKGDIAEGYSVSREKKESFPLTVTSAQKNPTAFYLCATGDPTGELFFGEGSRLTVL.

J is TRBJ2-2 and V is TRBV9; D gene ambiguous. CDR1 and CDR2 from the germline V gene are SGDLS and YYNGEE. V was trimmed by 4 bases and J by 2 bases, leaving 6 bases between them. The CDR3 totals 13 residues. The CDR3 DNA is TGTGCCAGCAGCCCTGATAACACCGGGGAGCTGTTTTTT. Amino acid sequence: CASSPDNTGELFF.

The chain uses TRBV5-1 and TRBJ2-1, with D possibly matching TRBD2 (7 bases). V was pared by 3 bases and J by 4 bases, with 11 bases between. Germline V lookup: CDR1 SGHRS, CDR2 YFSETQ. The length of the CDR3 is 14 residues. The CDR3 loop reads CASSSAGAYNEQFF. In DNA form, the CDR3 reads TGCGCCAGCAGCTCCGCGGGGGCATACAATGAGCAGTTCTTC.

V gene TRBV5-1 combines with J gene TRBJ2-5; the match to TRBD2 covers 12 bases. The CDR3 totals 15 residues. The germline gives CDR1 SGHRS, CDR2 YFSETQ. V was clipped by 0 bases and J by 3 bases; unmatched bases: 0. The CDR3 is CASSLGLAGEETQYF. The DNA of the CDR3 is TGCGCCAGCAGCTTGGGACTAGCGGGGGAAGAGACCCAGTACTTC.

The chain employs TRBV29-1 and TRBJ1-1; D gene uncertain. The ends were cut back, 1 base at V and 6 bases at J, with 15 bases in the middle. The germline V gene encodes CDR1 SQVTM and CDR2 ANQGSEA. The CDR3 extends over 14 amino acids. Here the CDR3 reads CSVEAHEREAEAFF. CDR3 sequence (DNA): TGCAGCGTTGAAGCCCATGAGAGAGAGGCTGAAGCTTTCTTT.

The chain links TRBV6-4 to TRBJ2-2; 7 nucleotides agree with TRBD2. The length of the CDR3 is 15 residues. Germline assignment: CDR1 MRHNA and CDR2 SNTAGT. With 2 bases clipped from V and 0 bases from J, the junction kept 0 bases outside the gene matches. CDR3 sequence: CASSDGGANTGELFF. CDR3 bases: TGTGCCAGCAGTGACGGGGGGGCGAACACCGGGGAGCTGTTTTTT.

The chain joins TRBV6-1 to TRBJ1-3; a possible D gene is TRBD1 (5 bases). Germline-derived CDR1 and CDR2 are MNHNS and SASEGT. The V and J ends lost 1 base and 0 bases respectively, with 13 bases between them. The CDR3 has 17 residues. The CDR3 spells CASSEVDSFLSGNTIYF. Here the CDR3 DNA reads TGTGCCAGCAGTGAAGTCGACAGCTTCCTCTCTGGAAACACCATATATTTT.

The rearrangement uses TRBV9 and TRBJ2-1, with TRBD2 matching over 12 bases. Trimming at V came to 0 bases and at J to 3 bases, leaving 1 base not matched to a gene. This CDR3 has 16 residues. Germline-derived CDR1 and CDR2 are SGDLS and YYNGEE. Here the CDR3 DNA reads TGTGCCAGCAGCGTAGGACTAGCGGGAGTCTACAATGAGCAGTTCTTC. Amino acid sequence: CASSVGLAGVYNEQFF.

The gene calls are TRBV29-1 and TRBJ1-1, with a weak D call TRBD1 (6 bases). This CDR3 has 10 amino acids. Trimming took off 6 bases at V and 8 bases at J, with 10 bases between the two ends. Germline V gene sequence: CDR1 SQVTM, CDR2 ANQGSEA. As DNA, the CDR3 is TGCAGCGTCGGACAGCCCGAAGCTTTCTTT. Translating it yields CSVGQPEAFF. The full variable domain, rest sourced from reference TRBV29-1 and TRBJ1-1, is SAVISQKPSRDICQRGTSLTIQCQVDSQVTMMFWYRQQPGQSLTLIATANQGSEATYESGFVIDKFPISRPNLTFSTLTVSNMSPEDSSIYLCSVGQPEAFFGQGTRLTVV.

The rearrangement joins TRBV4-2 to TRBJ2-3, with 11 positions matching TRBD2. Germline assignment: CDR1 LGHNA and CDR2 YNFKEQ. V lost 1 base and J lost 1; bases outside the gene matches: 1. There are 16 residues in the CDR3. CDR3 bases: TGTGCCAGCAGCCAAGTAGCGGGGGGGGGCACAGATACGCAGTATTTT. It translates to CASSQVAGGGTDTQYF.

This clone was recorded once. The CDR3 bases are TGTGCCAGCAGTTACCGGAGGGGCCGGGATGAGCAGTTCTTC. It is translated as CASSYRRGRDEQFF. The chain combines TRBV6-5 with TRBJ2-1; possibly TRBD2 for D (6 bases). V dropped 2 bases and J dropped 8 bases, with 13 bases sitting between them. The CDR3 is 14 residues long. Germline CDR1 is MNHEY and CDR2 is SVGAGI.